One sample yielded the 27 T cell receptor beta chains listed below, sequenced in a study of a mutant IDH1 vaccine in newly diagnosed glioma. Regarding time point: week 35, safety follow-up. Mutant IDH1 20-mer peptide, at 300 ug, made up each vaccine dose, with topical imiquimod. Their antigens are not known. Produced via immunoSEQ multiplex PCR; TCRdb's table is partial and in-frame only. The sample has 40,000 to 55,000 clones; more than 65% are singletons. Sequences were derived from PBMCs, sampled from a glioma patient whose treatment included an IDH1 peptide vaccine. These receptors were taken from a man in his forties with glioma.

The J gene is TRBJ1-3, the V gene TRBV5-1; D gene ambiguous. Trimming took off 1 base at V and 0 bases at J, with 14 bases between the two ends. This CDR3 region has 17 residues. Germline V gives CDR1 SGHRS, CDR2 YFSETQ. Here the CDR3 reads CASSLMGSPFSGNTIYF. CDR3 nucleotide sequence: TGCGCCAGCAGCTTGATGGGGTCACCATTCTCTGGAAACACCATATATTTT.

About this clone: A read error may account for a junction end that differs from germline. The V gene is TRBV19, the J gene TRBJ1-5; TRBD1 is a possible D gene (6 bases). Germline CDR1 LNHDA, CDR2 SQIVND (reference sequence). The CDR3 spans 13 residues. Written as DNA, the CDR3 is TGTGCGAGTAGAGTGGACAGTGAGCATCCCCAGCATTTT. Amino acids: CASRVDSEHPQHF.

V is TRBV7-9 and J is TRBJ2-2, with a possible D match to TRBD2 (5 bases). Per germline, CDR1 SEHNR and CDR2 FQNEAQ (reference sequence). CDR3 length: 16 residues. V was pared by 2 bases and J by 4 bases, with 14 bases between. This CDR3 is CASSLSGRGSTGELFF. For the CDR3, the DNA is TGTGCCAGCAGCTTATCGGGCCGGGGATCCACCGGGGAGCTGTTTTTT.

The CDR3 loop reads CASSDDRVGQPQHF. DNA of the CDR3: TGTGCCAGCAGTGACGACAGGGTGGGTCAGCCCCAGCATTTT. This chain uses TRBV6-1 with TRBJ1-5; TRBD1 matches at 7 bases. After removal of 3 bases from V and 6 bases from J, the junction contained 5 bases not matched to a gene. From germline, CDR1 is MNHNS and CDR2 SASEGT. CDR3 length equals 14 residues.

This clone was seen just once. The genes are TRBV5-5 and TRBJ2-3; the match to TRBD2 covers 9 bases. Germline V gene lookup returns CDR1 SGHKS and CDR2 YYEKEE (reference sequence). This CDR3 spans 15 amino acids. Germline trimming cut 2 bases from V and 4 bases from J; bases unmatched to any gene: 5. The CDR3 DNA is TGTGCCAGCAGCTTCTCGGGCGGGGGGGCAGATACGCAGTATTTT. It codes for CASSFSGGGADTQYF.

The chain links TRBV10-2 to TRBJ2-3; 9 bases agree with TRBD1. This CDR3 contains 16 residues. The V gene end was trimmed by 5 bases and the J gene end by 2 bases; junction bases not matched to a gene: 8. The germline V gene has CDR1 WSHSY and CDR2 SAAADI. The CDR3 coding sequence is TGCGCCAGCAGTTCCACGGGACAGGGAAACACAGATACGCAGTATTTT. Translated, it gives CASSSTGQGNTDTQYF.

The chain recombines TRBV20-1 with TRBJ1-1, with no clear D. CDR1 is DFQATT, CDR2 SNEGSKA, per germline (reference sequence). The CDR3 consists of 11 residues. Trimming left V 6 bases short and J 2 bases short, with 7 bases between. The CDR3 bases are TGCAGTGCCCCAAGAAACACTGAAGCTTTCTTT. Protein sequence: CSAPRNTEAFF.

The chain has TRBV7-2 and TRBJ2-3; D gene ambiguous. Germline V gene lookup returns CDR1 SGHTA and CDR2 FQGNSA. The CDR3 has 14 residues. V shed 5 bases and J shed 6 bases, with 15 bases lying between them. The CDR3, as DNA: TGTGCCAGCAGCCCCCCGGGTCGACCGGATACGCAGTATTTT. Amino acids: CASSPPGRPDTQYF.

This clone was detected only once. This sequence joins TRBV5-6 and TRBJ1-1; D is unresolved. V was cut by 0 bases and J by 1 base, with 7 bases left in between. Per the germline V gene, CDR1 is SGHDT and CDR2 is YYEEEE. The CDR3 sequence is 14 residues long. In nucleotides, the CDR3 is TGTGCCAGCAGCTTGGGACCTTGGAACACTGAAGCTTTCTTT. Its protein is CASSLGPWNTEAFF. Based on the CDR3 plus reference TRBV5-6 and TRBJ1-1, the full variable domain is DAGVTQSPTHLIKTRGQQVTLRCSPKSGHDTVSWYQQALGQGPQFIFQYYEEEERQRGNFPDRFSGHQFPNYSSELNVNALLLGDSALYLCASSLGPWNTEAFFGQGTRLTVV.

This chain connects TRBV9 to TRBJ1-1; 7 bases align to TRBD1. V lost 7 bases and J lost 1; bases outside the gene matches: 7. In germline, CDR1 is SGDLS, CDR2 YYNGEE. The CDR3 has 14 amino acids. CDR3: CASEQGSGNTEAFF. The CDR3 DNA is TGTGCCAGCGAACAGGGGTCCGGGAACACTGAAGCTTTCTTT.

V usage is TRBV9 and J usage is TRBJ1-1; unclear D gene. This CDR3 has 15 residues. V lost 4 bases and J lost 0, with 13 bases in between. The germline gives CDR1 SGDLS, CDR2 YYNGEE. The CDR3, as DNA: TGTGCCAGCAGCCCCCGACAACTCTTGAACACTGAAGCTTTCTTT. Translating gives CASSPRQLLNTEAFF.

This chain uses TRBV6-6 with TRBJ1-2, with a possible D match to TRBD1 (6 bases). Trimming left V 0 bases short and J 6 bases short, with 17 bases between. The germline gives CDR1 MNHNY, CDR2 SVGAGI (reference sequence). This CDR3 is 16 amino acids long. CDR3 sequence: CASSYSSGDFEDGYTF. The CDR3 region has the DNA TGTGCCAGCAGTTACTCGTCAGGGGATTTTGAGGATGGCTACACCTTC.

The chain couples TRBV6-1 to TRBJ1-6; no firm D call. This CDR3 is 15 amino acids long. Trimming took 7 bases from V and 1 from J, leaving 11 bases between them. Germline V lookup: CDR1 MNHNS, CDR2 SASEGT. CDR3 loop: CASTLDGSYNSPLHF. For the CDR3, the DNA is TGTGCCAGCACACTCGACGGGTCCTATAATTCACCCCTCCACTTT.

The chain uses TRBV11-1 and TRBJ2-7; D not resolved. The V and J ends lost 7 bases and 3 bases respectively, with 7 bases between them. Germline V gene data show CDR1 as SGHAT and CDR2 as FQDESV (reference sequence). This CDR3 contains 11 residues. The CDR3 sequence: CASIENYEQYF. As DNA, the CDR3 is TGTGCCAGCATCGAAAACTACGAGCAGTACTTC.

This chain connects TRBV7-2 to TRBJ1-1; D is unclear. Germline V gives CDR1 SGHTA, CDR2 FQGNSA. The CDR3 consists of 15 residues. Trimming took 2 bases from V and 1 from J, leaving 11 bases between them. CDR3 sequence: CASSLFPSKNTEAFF. In DNA form, the CDR3 reads TGTGCCAGCAGCTTATTCCCTTCGAAGAACACTGAAGCTTTCTTT. Complete variable domain (other parts from reference TRBV7-2 and TRBJ1-1): GAGVSQSPSNKVTEKGKDVELRCDPISGHTALYWYRQSLGQGLEFLIYFQGNSAPDKSGLPSDRFSAERTGGSVSTLTIQRTQQEDSAVYLCASSLFPSKNTEAFFGQGTRLTVV.

The V gene is TRBV5-1, the J gene TRBJ2-1, with 14 bases fitting TRBD2. CDR1 and CDR2 from the germline V gene are SGHRS and YFSETQ. The CDR3 has 16 residues. V was pared by 6 bases and J by 7 bases, with 9 bases of the junction left unmatched. In DNA, the CDR3 is TGCGCCAGCACGAGGGGGACTAGCGGGGGCGTAAATGAGCAGTTCTTC. It codes for CASTRGTSGGVNEQFF.

This chain connects TRBV9 to TRBJ2-1, with TRBD1 as a possible D gene (6 bases). CDR3 length: 14 residues. Per the germline V gene, CDR1 is SGDLS and CDR2 is YYNGEE. V was cut by 4 bases and J by 6 bases, with 14 bases left in between. This chain's CDR3 is CASSPGSDSNEQFF. CDR3 nucleotide sequence: TGTGCCAGCAGCCCCGGATCGGACAGCAATGAGCAGTTCTTC.

The chain combines TRBV20-1 with TRBJ2-5; D call uncertain. The CDR3 has 10 amino acids. Trimming stripped 6 bases from V and 1 base from J, with 3 bases between. CDR1 and CDR2 (germline): DFQATT, SNEGSKA (reference sequence). The CDR3 is CSAGQETQYF. The DNA for the CDR3 is TGCAGTGCCGGCCAAGAGACCCAGTACTTC.

CDR3: CASSPGRYRDQPQHF. CDR3 bases: TGTGCCAGCAGCCCGGGACGGTATAGAGATCAGCCCCAGCATTTT. The chain combines TRBV5-8 with TRBJ1-5, with D possibly TRBD1 on 5 matching bases. The CDR3 totals 15 residues. Trimming removed 4 bases at V and 5 bases at J, with 16 bases between. The V gene's germline CDR1 is SGHTS and CDR2 YDEGEE.

The chain is built from TRBV5-6 and TRBJ1-6, with D maybe TRBD1 (5 bases). The germline V and J ends were trimmed by 4 bases and 9 bases, with 17 bases remaining between them. From germline, CDR1 is SGHDT and CDR2 YYEEEE. The CDR3 extends over 15 amino acids. The CDR3 reads CASSTGRLGGSPLHF. In DNA form, the CDR3 reads TGTGCCAGCAGCACGGGACGCCTCGGTGGTTCACCCCTCCACTTT.

This chain links TRBV7-8 with TRBJ2-5; 7 bases line up with TRBD2. Unmatched junction bases numbered 7, after V lost 10 bases and J lost 2 bases. Germline V gene data show CDR1 as SGHVS and CDR2 as FQNEAQ. This CDR3 spans 13 amino acids. The CDR3 is CANSLAQQETQYF. DNA of the CDR3: TGTGCCAACTCACTAGCGCAGCAAGAGACCCAGTACTTC. Variable domain in full (rest from reference TRBV7-8 and TRBJ2-5): GAGVSQSPRYKVAKRGQDVALRCDPISGHVSLFWYQQALGQGPEFLTYFQNEAQLDKSGLPSDRFFAERPEGSVSTLKIQRTQQEDSAVYLCANSLAQQETQYFGPGTRLLVL.

V usage is TRBV25-1 and J usage is TRBJ1-1, with 10 bases identical to TRBD1. Germline lookup yields CDR1 MGHDK and CDR2 SYGVNS. The J segment lost 0 bases and the V segment lost 3 bases, leaving 10 bases of the junction unmatched. This CDR3 contains 18 residues. CDR3 in DNA: TGTGCCAGCAGTGACTTCGGGACAGGGGCCGACATGAACACTGAAGCTTTCTTT. Its protein product is CASSDFGTGADMNTEAFF.

The rearrangement uses TRBV9 and TRBJ2-3; D gene ambiguous. The V and J ends lost 4 bases and 3 bases respectively, with 12 bases between them. The CDR3 consists of 14 residues. Looked up from germline, CDR1 is SGDLS and CDR2 is YYNGEE. The CDR3 sequence is CASSPTGPTDTQYF. The CDR3 bases are TGTGCCAGCAGCCCTACCGGACCAACAGATACGCAGTATTTT.

This clone was detected only a few times. The chain couples TRBV30 to TRBJ2-1; TRBD2 aligns across 8 bases. This CDR3 spans 12 amino acids. Germline trimming cut 0 bases from V and 10 bases from J; bases unmatched to any gene: 2. CDR1 and CDR2 from the germline V gene are GTSNPN and SVGIG (reference sequence). The CDR3 sequence: CAWSVERGEQFF. CDR3 coding DNA: TGTGCCTGGAGTGTAGAGCGGGGGGAGCAGTTCTTC.

J is TRBJ1-6 and V is TRBV5-4; 7 bases map to TRBD1. Germline loops: CDR1 SGHNT, CDR2 YYREEE (reference sequence). V lost 3 bases, J lost 0 bases, and 3 bases stayed unmatched. The CDR3 extends over 16 amino acids. The CDR3 DNA reads as TGTGCCAGCAGCTCAGGGGGTAGCTCCTATAATTCACCCCTCCACTTT. Translation gives CASSSGGSSYNSPLHF.

The chain's CDR3 is CASSPGQGETDNSPLHF. CDR3 DNA: TGTGCCAGTAGTCCTGGACAGGGGGAGACGGATAATTCACCCCTCCACTTT. The V call is TRBV19, the J call TRBJ1-6, with 10 bases fitting TRBD1. Trimming at V came to 5 bases and at J to 5 bases, leaving 9 bases not matched to a gene. The CDR3 contains 17 residues. CDR1 and CDR2 (germline): LNHDA, SQIVND (reference sequence).

The rearrangement links TRBV6-1 to TRBJ2-7; 10 bases agree with TRBD1. CDR3 size: 14 residues. CDR1 and CDR2 from the germline V gene are MNHNS and SASEGT. V lost 0 bases and J lost 5; bases outside the gene matches: 1. CDR3 region: CASSEADRGHEQYF. DNA of the CDR3: TGTGCCAGCAGTGAAGCAGACAGGGGGCACGAGCAGTACTTC.